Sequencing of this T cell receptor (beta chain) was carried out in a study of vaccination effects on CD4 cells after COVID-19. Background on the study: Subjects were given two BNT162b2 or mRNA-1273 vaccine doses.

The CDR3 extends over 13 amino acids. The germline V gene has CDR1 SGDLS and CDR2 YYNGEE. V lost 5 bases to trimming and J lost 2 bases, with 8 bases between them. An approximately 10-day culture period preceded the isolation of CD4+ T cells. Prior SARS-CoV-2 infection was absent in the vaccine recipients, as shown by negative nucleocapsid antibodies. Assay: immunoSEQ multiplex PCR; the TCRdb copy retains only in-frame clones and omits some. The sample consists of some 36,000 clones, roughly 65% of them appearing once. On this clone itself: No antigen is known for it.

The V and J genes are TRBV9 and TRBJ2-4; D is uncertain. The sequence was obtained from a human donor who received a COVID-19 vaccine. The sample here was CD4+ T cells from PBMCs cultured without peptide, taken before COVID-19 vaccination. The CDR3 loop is CASRPLTKNIQYF. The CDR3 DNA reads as TGTGCCAGCAGACCCCTGACCAAAAACATTCAGTACTTC.